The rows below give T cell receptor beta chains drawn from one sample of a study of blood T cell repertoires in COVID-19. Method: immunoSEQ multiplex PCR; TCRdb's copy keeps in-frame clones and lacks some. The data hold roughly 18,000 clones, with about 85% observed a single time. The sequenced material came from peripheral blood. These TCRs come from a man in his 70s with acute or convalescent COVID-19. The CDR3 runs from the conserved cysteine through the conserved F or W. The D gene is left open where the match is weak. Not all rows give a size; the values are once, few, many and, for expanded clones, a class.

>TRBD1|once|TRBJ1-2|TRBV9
CASSGERTGDYGYTF
TGTGCCAGCAGCGGAGAGAGGACAGGGGACTATGGCTACACCTTC
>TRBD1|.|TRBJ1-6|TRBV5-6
CASSSLAGTANSPLHF
TGTGCCAGCAGCTCCCTCGCCGGGACAGCTAATTCACCCCTCCACTTT
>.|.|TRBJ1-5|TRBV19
CASSIGQGKGNQPQHF
TGTGCCAGTAGTATTGGGCAGGGGAAGGGGAATCAGCCCCAGCATTTT
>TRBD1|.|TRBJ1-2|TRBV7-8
CASSPGTGSGYTF
TGTGCCAGCAGCCCTGGGACAGGCTCTGGCTACACCTTC
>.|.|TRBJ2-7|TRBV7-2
CASSLSAGVGYEQYF
TGTGCCAGCAGCTTATCGGCCGGGGTAGGCTACGAGCAGTACTTC
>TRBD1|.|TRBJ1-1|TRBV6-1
CASSDHRGLNTEAFF
TGTGCCAGCAGTGACCACAGGGGACTGAACACTGAAGCTTTCTTT
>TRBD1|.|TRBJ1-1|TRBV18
CASSPYGQGTNTEAFF
TGTGCCAGCTCACCATACGGACAGGGGACGAACACTGAAGCTTTCTTT
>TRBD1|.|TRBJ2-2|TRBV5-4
CASSWDRVGSGELFF
TGTGCCAGCAGCTGGGACAGGGTGGGGTCCGGGGAGCTGTTTTTT
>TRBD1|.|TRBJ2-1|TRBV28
CASSAGTEVNEQFF
TGTGCCAGCAGTGCCGGGACAGAGGTCAATGAGCAGTTCTTC
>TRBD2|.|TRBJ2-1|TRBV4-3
CASSQGTSDLYNEQFF
TGCGCCAGCAGCCAGGGGACTAGCGACCTGTACAATGAGCAGTTCTTC
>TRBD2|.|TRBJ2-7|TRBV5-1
CASSGGPSGSPYEQYF
TGCGCCAGCAGCGGGGGGCCTAGCGGGAGCCCCTACGAGCAGTACTTC
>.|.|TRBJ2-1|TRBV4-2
CASSQASDPYNEQFF
TGTGCCAGCAGCCAAGCAAGCGACCCGTACAATGAGCAGTTCTTC
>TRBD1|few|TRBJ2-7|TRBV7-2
CASSLDQGAYEQYF
TGTGCCAGCAGCTTAGATCAGGGGGCGTACGAGCAGTACTTC
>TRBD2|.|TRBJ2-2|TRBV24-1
CATSDTTSGSTGELFF
TGTGCCACCAGTGACACGACTAGCGGGAGTACCGGGGAGCTGTTTTTT